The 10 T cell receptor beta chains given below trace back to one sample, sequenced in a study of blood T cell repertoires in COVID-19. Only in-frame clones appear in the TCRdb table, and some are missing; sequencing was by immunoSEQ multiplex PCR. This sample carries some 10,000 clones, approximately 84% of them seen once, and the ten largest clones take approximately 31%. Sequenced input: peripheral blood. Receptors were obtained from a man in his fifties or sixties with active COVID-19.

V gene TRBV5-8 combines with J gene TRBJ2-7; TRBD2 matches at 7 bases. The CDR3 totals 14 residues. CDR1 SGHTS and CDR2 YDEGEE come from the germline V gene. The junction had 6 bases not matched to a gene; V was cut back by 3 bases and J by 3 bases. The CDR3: CASSWGGLNYEQYF. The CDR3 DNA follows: TGTGCCAGCAGCTGGGGGGGACTAAACTACGAGCAGTACTTC.

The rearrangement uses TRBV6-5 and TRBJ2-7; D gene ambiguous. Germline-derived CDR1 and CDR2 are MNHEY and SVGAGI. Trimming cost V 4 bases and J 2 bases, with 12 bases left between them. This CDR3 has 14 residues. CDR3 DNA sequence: TGTGCCAGCAGTTTCAGTGGTCCCCCCTACGAGCAGTACTTC. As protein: CASSFSGPPYEQYF.

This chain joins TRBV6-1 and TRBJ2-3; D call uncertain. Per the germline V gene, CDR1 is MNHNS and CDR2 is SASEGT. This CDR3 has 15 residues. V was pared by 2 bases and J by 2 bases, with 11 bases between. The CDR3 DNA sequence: TGTGCCAGCAGTGAACCCGGCGGCTACACAGATACGCAGTATTTT. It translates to CASSEPGGYTDTQYF.

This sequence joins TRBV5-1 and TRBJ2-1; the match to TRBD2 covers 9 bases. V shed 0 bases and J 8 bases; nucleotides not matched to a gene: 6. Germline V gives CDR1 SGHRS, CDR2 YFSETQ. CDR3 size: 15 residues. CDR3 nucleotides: TGCGCCAGCAGCTTGGATCGCGGGAGGGGGGATGAGCAGTTCTTC. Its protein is CASSLDRGRGDEQFF. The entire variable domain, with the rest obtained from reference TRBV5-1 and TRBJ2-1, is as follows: KAGVTQTPRYLIKTRGQQVTLSCSPISGHRSVSWYQQTPGQGLQFLFEYFSETQRNKGNFPGRFSGRQFSNSRSEMNVSTLELGDSALYLCASSLDRGRGDEQFFGPGTRLTVL.

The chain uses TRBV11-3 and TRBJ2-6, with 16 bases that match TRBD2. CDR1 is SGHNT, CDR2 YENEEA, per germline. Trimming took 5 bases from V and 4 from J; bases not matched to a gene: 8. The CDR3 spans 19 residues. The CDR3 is CASSPGTSGRASGANVLTF. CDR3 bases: TGTGCCAGCAGCCCCGGGACTAGCGGGAGGGCTTCCGGGGCCAACGTCCTGACTTTC.

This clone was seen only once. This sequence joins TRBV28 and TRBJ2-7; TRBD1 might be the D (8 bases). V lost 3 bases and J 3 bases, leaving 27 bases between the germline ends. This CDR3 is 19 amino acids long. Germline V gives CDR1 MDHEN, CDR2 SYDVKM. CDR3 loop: CASSFGAPGGGGGVYEQYF. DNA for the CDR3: TGTGCCAGCAGTTTTGGGGCCCCAGGGGGCGGCGGGGGAGTCTACGAGCAGTACTTC.

CDR3 DNA sequence: TGTGCCAGCAGCTCACAAGACAGGGGCTCCTACGAGCAGTACTTC. It translates to CASSSQDRGSYEQYF. The chain couples TRBV7-9 to TRBJ2-7; TRBD1 aligns across 8 bases. The V gene's germline CDR1 is SEHNR and CDR2 FQNEAQ (reference sequence). V gave up 4 bases and J gave up 0 bases; unmatched junction bases: 5. The CDR3 totals 15 residues. Using reference TRBV7-9 and TRBJ2-7 for the parts outside the CDR3, the full variable domain is DTGVSQNPRHKITKRGQNVTFRCDPISEHNRLYWYRQTLGQGPEFLTYFQNEAQLEKSRLLSDRFSAERPKGSFSTLEIQRTEQGDSAMYLCASSSQDRGSYEQYFGPGTRLTVT.

CDR3 sequence: CASIGDYNEQFF. For the CDR3, the DNA is TGTGCCAGCATCGGGGACTACAATGAGCAGTTCTTC. The chain uses TRBV5-4 and TRBJ2-1, with a possible D match to TRBD2 (5 bases). CDR1 SGHNT and CDR2 YYREEE come from the germline V gene (reference sequence). This CDR3 contains 12 residues. V was cut by 6 bases and J by 3 bases, with 7 bases left in between.

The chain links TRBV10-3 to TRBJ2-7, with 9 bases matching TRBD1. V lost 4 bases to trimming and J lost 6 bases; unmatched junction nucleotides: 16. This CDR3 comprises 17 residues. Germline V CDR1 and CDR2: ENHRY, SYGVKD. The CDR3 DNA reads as TGTGCCATCAGTGCCCCCGTTTCCCGGGACAGGGTAGGCGAGCAGTACTTC. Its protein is CAISAPVSRDRVGEQYF.

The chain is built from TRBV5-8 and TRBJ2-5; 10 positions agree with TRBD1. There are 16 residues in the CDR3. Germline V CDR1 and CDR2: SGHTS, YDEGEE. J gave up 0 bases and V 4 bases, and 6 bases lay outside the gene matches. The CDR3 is CASSVRDRGYQETQYF. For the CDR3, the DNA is TGTGCCAGCAGCGTTCGGGACAGGGGATACCAAGAGACCCAGTACTTC.